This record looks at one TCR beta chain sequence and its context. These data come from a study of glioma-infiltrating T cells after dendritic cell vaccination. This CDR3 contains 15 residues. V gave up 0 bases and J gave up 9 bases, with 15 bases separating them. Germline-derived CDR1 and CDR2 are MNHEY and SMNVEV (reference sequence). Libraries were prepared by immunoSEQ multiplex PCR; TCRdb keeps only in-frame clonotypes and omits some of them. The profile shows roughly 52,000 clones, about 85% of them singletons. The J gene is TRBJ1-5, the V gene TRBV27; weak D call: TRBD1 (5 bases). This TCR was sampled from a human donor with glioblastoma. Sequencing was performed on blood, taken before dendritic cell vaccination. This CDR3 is CASSLSTGPGVPQHF. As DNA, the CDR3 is TGTGCCAGCAGTTTATCCACGGGACCGGGGGTGCCCCAGCATTTT.